Listed below are T cell receptor beta chains from one sample, sequenced in a study of blood T cell repertoires in COVID-19. This table comes from immunoSEQ multiplex PCR, and its TCRdb copy is limited to in-frame clones, with some not included. The sample gives 350,000 or so clones, about 91% of which show up once; under 2% is in the top ten. Sequencing used peripheral blood. The receptors stem from a woman aged 25-40 years with COVID-19, enrolled during active disease. CDR3s include the opening cysteine and the closing phenylalanine or tryptophan. The D gene is left open where the match is weak. Not every row has a clone size; where given, it reads once, few, many or a size class.

>TRBV4-3|NA|TRBD2|TRBJ2-3
CASSQAGLAADTQYF
TGCGCCAGCAGCCAGGCCGGACTAGCGGCAGATACGCAGTATTTT
>TRBV24-1|NA|NA|TRBJ1-1
CATSDVGDTEAFF
TGTGCCACCAGTGATGTCGGGGACACTGAAGCTTTCTTT
>TRBV5-4|NA|NA|TRBJ1-2
CASSTRQAPYGYTF
TGTGCCAGCAGCACCAGACAGGCCCCCTATGGCTACACCTTC
>TRBV19|NA|NA|TRBJ1-2
CASSIGLSSGGFGYTF
TGTGCCAGTAGTATAGGATTGAGTTCGGGCGGGTTTGGCTACACCTTC
>TRBV7-9|NA|TRBD1|TRBJ1-1
CASSATQGMNTEAFF
TGTGCCAGCAGCGCCACACAGGGGATGAACACTGAAGCTTTCTTT
>TRBV11-3|NA|NA|TRBJ2-2
CASSLERVAGELFF
TGTGCCAGCAGCTTAGAGAGGGTGGCCGGGGAGCTGTTTTTT
>TRBV11-3|NA|NA|TRBJ2-1
CASSTGDGSSYNEQFF
TGTGCCAGCAGCACGGGGGACGGTAGCTCCTACAATGAGCAGTTCTTC
>TRBV6-2/TRBV6-3|NA|TRBD2|TRBJ2-3
CASSRRTSGYTDTQYF
TGTGCCAGCAGTCGCCGGACTAGCGGGTACACAGATACGCAGTATTTT
>TRBV12-3/TRBV12-4|once|NA|TRBJ1-2
CASSFQNGYTF
TGTGCCAGCAGTTTTCAGAATGGCTACACCTTC
>TRBV4-1|NA|TRBD1|TRBJ1-1
CASSQGTGIEAFF
TGCGCCAGCAGCCAAGGGACAGGGATTGAAGCTTTCTTT
>TRBV27|NA|NA|TRBJ1-2
CASSFRGQSGYGYTF
TGTGCCAGCAGTTTCCGTGGACAATCGGGCTATGGCTACACCTTC
>TRBV5-4|NA|TRBD1|TRBJ2-7
CASSLRQGAIAYEQYF
TGTGCCAGCAGCTTGAGACAGGGGGCGATTGCCTACGAGCAGTACTTC
>TRBV30|once|TRBD1|TRBJ1-5
CALATGISNQPQHF
TGTGCCTTGGCGACAGGGATCAGCAATCAGCCCCAGCATTTT
>TRBV5-4|NA|TRBD1|TRBJ2-2
CASSQDRGLQTGELFF
TGTGCCAGCAGCCAGGACAGGGGGCTTCAGACCGGGGAGCTGTTTTTT
>TRBV6-6|NA|NA|TRBJ1-5
CASGGRQINQPQHF
TGTGCCAGCGGAGGGAGACAGATTAATCAGCCCCAGCATTTT
>TRBV19|NA|NA|TRBJ1-2
CASMGGAGYTF
TGTGCCAGTATGGGGGGAGCTGGCTACACCTTC
>TRBV7-2|NA|NA|TRBJ2-7
CASSLAASTASYEQYF
TGTGCCAGCAGCTTAGCAGCTTCGACAGCCTCCTACGAGCAGTACTTC
>TRBV10-3|NA|NA|TRBJ2-2
CAISGISPGELFF
TGTGCCATCAGTGGTATTAGTCCCGGGGAGCTGTTTTTT
>TRBV5-4|once|NA|TRBJ1-1
CASTLTGTDTEAFF
TGTGCCAGCACCCTGACAGGCACGGACACTGAAGCTTTCTTT
>TRBV9|NA|NA|TRBJ1-5
CASSVGGDYQPQHF
TGTGCCAGCAGCGTAGGGGGAGACTATCAGCCCCAGCATTTT
>TRBV6-6|NA|TRBD2|TRBJ2-1
CASSRPGGSYNEQFF
TGTGCCAGCAGTCGGCCGGGGGGCTCCTACAATGAGCAGTTCTTC
>TRBV7-9|NA|TRBD1|TRBJ1-4
CASSNRDRVEKLFF
TGTGCCAGCAGTAACCGGGACAGGGTAGAAAAACTGTTTTTT
>TRBV7-9|NA|TRBD1|TRBJ1-2
CASSVGQAGLEGYTF
TGTGCCAGCAGCGTAGGACAGGCCGGGTTGGAAGGCTACACCTTC
>TRBV5-5|NA|NA|TRBJ2-7
CASSPVPRAEQYF
TGTGCCAGCAGCCCTGTGCCAAGAGCCGAGCAGTACTTC
>TRBV6-5|NA|NA|TRBJ1-5
CASSHGQTSNQPQHF
TGTGCCAGCAGTCACGGACAGACTAGCAATCAGCCCCAGCATTTT
>TRBV11-3|NA|TRBD1|TRBJ2-3
CASSLGGGPPDTQYF
TGTGCCAGCAGCTTAGGAGGGGGCCCTCCAGATACGCAGTATTTT
>TRBV9|NA|NA|TRBJ2-5
CASSEKLRGETQYF
TGTGCCAGCAGCGAAAAGCTACGCGGAGAGACCCAGTACTTC
>TRBV5-8|once|NA|TRBJ1-3
CASSIGNYGNTIYF
TGTGCCAGCAGCATCGGGAATTACGGAAACACCATATATTTT
>TRBV6-5|NA|NA|TRBJ2-7
CASSYSLDSSYEQYF
TGTGCCAGCAGTTACTCGTTAGACAGCTCCTACGAGCAGTACTTC
>TRBV18|NA|TRBD1|TRBJ1-2
CASSPAGTVYGYTF
TGTGCCAGCTCACCCGCCGGGACAGTTTATGGCTACACCTTC